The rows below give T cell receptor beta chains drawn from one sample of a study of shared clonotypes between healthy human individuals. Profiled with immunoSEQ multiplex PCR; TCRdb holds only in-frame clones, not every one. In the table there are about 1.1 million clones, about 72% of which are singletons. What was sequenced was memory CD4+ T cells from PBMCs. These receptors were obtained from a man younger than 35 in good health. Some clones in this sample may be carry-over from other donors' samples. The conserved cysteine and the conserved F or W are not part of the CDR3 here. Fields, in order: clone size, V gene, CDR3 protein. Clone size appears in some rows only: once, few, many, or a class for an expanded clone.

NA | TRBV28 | ASSRSLGGYGYT
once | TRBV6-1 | ASSEAGDGRGQF
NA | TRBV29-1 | SVDHLPLTALYNEQF
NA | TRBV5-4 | ASSLIQGARNEQY
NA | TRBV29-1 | SVVPGEIWTESSYNSPLH
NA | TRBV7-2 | ASSPMRGGNEQF
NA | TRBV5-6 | ASSGGTVYGYT
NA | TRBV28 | ASSITGSIGYT
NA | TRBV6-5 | ASSYSGSPNQPQH
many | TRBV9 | ASSTYRGEQY
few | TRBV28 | ASRETDRVGSGYT
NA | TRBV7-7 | ASSLPGTRVVTEAF
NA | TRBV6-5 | ASSTTGGVSYEQY
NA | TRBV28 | ASSRLWRREETQY
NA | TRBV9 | ASSVAGGETQY
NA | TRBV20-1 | SASGGTEAF
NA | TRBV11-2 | ASSLRGVYEAF
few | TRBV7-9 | ASSPRPGVSYNEQF
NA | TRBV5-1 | ASSLVDTFETQY
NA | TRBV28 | ASSRERTLYEQY
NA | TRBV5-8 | ASSSEQGLNTEAF
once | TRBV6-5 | ASSYSTRADGELF
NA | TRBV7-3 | ASSSNQGTEAF
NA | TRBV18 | ASSPLGQGNTGELF
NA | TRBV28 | ASTTLSRDRGYEQY
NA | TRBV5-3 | ARSIGTPQGNQPQH
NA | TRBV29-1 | SVGPGTNTEAF
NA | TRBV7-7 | ASSSLSLTDTQY
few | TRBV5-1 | ASSIGDRGRIEKLF
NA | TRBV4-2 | ASSQGDSGSADRPQH
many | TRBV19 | ASSIGDRLPQETQY
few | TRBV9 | ASSVDRSTYNEQF
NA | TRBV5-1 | ASSLAFGVHSYGYT
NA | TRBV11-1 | ASSATISGTFPPNEQF
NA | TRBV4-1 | ASSQRALSGRNNEQF
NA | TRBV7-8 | ASSLRTGANYGYT
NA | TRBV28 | ASSPGFRGNQPQH
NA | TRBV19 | ASGLGRGADTQY
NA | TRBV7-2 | ASSLGQLNEQF
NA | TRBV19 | ASRTGTEGQPQH
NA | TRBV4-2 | ASSFYTNYGYT
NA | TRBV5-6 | ASSSRLGGGTDTQY
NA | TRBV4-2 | ASSQGESGPGELF